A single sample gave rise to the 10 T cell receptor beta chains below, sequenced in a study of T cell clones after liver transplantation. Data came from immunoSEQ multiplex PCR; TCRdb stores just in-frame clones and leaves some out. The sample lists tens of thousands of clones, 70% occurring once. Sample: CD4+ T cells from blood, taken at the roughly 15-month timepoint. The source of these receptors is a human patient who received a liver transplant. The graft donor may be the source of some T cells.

The DNA for the CDR3 is TGCGCCAGCAGCTTGGGACAAACCCCCTCGGAGACCCAGTACTTC. Translating it yields CASSLGQTPSETQYF. The J gene is TRBJ2-5, the V gene TRBV5-1; D gene uncertain. With 0 bases removed from V and 5 bases from J, the gap between germline ends came to 14 bases. The CDR3 loop spans 15 amino acids. Germline CDR1 reads SGHRS; CDR2 reads YFSETQ.

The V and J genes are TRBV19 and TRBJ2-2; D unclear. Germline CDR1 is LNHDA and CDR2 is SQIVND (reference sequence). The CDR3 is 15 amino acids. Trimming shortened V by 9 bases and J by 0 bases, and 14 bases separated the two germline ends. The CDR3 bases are TGTGCCAGCAAATCCAAAATCGCGAACACCGGGGAGCTGTTTTTT. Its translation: CASKSKIANTGELFF. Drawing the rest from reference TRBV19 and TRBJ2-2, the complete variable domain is DGGITQSPKYLFRKEGQNVTLSCEQNLNHDAMYWYRQDPGQGLRLIYYSQIVNDFQKGDIAEGYSVSREKKESFPLTVTSAQKNPTAFYLCASKSKIANTGELFFGEGSRLTVL.

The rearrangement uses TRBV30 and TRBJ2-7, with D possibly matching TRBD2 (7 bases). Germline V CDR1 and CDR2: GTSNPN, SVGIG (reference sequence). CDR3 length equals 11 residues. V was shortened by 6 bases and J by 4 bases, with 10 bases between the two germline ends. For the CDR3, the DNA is TGTGCCTGCGGGGGGCGGTACGAGCAGTACTTC. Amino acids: CACGGRYEQYF. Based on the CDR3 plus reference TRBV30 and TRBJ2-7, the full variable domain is SQTIHQWPATLVQPVGSPLSLECTVEGTSNPNLYWYRQAAGRGLQLLFYSVGIGQISSEVPQNLSASRPQDRQFILSSKKLLLSDSGFYLCACGGRYEQYFGPGTRLTVT.

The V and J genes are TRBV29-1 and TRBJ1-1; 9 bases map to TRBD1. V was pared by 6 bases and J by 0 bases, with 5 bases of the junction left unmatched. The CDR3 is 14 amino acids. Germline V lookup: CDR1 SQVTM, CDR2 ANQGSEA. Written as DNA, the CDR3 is TGCAGCGTCCGACAGGGGGTGATGAACACTGAAGCTTTCTTT. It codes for CSVRQGVMNTEAFF.

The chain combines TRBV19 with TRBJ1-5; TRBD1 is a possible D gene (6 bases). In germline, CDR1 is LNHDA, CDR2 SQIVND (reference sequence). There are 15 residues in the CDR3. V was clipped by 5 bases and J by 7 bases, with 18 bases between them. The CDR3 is CASSYGQQGKQPQHF. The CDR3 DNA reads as TGTGCCAGTAGTTACGGACAACAGGGTAAACAGCCCCAGCATTTT.

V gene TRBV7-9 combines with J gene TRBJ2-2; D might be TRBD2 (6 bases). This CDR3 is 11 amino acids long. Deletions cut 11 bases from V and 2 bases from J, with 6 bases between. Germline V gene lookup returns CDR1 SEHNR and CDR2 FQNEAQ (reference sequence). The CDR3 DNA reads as TGTGCCGCGGGAAACACCGGGGAGCTGTTTTTT. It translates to CAAGNTGELFF.

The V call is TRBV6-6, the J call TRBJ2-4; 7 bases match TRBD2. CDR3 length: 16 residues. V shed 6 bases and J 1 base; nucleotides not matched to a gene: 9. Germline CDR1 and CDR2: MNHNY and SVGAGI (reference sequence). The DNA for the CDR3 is TGTGCCAGCAGCTTGGGACGGGAGGCCGCCAAAAACATTCAGTACTTC. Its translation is CASSLGREAAKNIQYF.

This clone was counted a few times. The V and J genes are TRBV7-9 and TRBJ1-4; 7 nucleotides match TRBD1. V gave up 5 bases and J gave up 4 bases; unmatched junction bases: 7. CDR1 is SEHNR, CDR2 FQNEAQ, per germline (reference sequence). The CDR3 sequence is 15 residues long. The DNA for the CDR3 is TGTGCCAGCAGCCCAACAGGGGCGGTTAATGAAAAACTGTTTTTT. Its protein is CASSPTGAVNEKLFF.

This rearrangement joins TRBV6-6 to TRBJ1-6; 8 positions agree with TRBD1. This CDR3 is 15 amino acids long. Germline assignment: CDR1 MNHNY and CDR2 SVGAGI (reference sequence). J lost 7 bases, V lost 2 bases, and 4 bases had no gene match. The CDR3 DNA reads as TGTGCCAGCAGTTACCGGACAGGGTCGAATTCACCCCTCCACTTT. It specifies CASSYRTGSNSPLHF.

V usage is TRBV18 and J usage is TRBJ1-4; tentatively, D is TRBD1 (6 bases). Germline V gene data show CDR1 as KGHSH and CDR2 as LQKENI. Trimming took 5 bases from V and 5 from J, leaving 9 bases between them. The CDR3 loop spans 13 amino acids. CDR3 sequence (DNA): TGTGCCAGCTCAGCCGGACAGAATGAAAAACTGTTTTTT. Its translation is CASSAGQNEKLFF.